This T cell receptor beta chain was recovered during a study of beta chain features in type 1 diabetes. Expressed TCRB transcripts were sequenced after all isolated RNA was converted to cDNA. Libraries were prepared by immunoSEQ multiplex PCR; TCRdb keeps only in-frame clonotypes and omits some of them. This repertoire shows approximately 360,000 clones, over 10% found once; its top ten account for 0.0085% to 0.012%. Trimming shortened V by 3 bases and J by 6 bases, and 9 bases separated the two germline ends. CDR1 and CDR2 (germline): SEHNR, FQNEAQ (reference sequence). CDR3 length: 13 amino acids. This clone was detected a few times. The antigen remains unidentified. Study outcomes and limitations: PCR might preferentially amplify shorter templates, equally in patients and controls. Shorter TCRB CDR3s, moderately but significantly so, marked every one of the four CD4+ subsets in Type 1 diabetes patients.

This clonotype was sampled from a woman aged 18-29 years with type 1 diabetes. The sequenced material came from naive CD4+ T cells from blood. This sequence joins TRBV7-9 and TRBJ1-3; D uncertain. Written as DNA, the CDR3 is TGTGCCAGCAGCTTTGCGGCAGCAAACACCATATATTTT. Translation gives CASSFAAANTIYF.